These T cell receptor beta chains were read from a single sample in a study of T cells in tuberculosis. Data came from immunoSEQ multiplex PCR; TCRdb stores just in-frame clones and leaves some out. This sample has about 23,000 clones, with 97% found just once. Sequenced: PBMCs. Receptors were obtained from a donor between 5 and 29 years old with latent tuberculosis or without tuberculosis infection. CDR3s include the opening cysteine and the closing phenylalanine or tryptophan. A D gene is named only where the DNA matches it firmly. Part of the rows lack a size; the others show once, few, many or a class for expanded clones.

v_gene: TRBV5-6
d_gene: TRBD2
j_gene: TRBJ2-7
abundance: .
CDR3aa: CASSLERWREDPYEQYF
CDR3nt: TGTGCCAGCAGCCTGGAGCGGTGGCGGGAGGATCCATACGAGCAGTACTTC

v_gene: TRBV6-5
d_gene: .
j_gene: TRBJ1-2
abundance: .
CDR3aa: CASSYSPDYGYTF
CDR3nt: TGTGCCAGCAGTTACTCTCCAGACTATGGCTACACCTTC

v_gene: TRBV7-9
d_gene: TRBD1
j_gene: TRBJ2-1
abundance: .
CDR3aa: CASSFTKQGYHNEQFF
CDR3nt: TGTGCCAGCAGCTTTACTAAACAGGGGTACCACAATGAGCAGTTCTTC

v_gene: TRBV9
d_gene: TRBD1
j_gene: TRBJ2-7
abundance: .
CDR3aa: CASSGGTARITYEQYF
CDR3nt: TGTGCCAGCAGCGGGGGGACAGCTCGAATTACCTACGAGCAGTACTTC

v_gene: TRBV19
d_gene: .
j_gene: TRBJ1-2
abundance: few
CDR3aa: CASSVLAMARIGGYTF
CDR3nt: TGTGCCAGTAGTGTCCTGGCGATGGCCAGGATAGGTGGCTACACCTTC

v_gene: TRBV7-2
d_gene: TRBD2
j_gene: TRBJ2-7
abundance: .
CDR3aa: CASRTSGSNEQYF
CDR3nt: TGTGCCAGCAGGACTAGCGGGAGCAACGAGCAGTACTTC

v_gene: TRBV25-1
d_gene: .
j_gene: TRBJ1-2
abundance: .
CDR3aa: CASIPPGEDYGYTF
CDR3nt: TGTGCCAGCATTCCCCCGGGAGAGGACTATGGCTACACCTTC

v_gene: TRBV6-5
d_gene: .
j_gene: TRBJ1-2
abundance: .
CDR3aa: CASSYSSLRSGGYTF
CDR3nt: TGTGCCAGCAGTTACTCATCCCTAAGGAGCGGAGGCTACACCTTC

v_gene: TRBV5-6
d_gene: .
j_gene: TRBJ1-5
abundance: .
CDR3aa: CASSLAGYRQPQHF
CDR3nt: TGTGCCAGCAGCTTGGCAGGGTACCGGCAGCCCCAGCATTTT

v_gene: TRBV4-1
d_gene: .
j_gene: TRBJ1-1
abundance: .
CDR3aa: CASTLGRTGQTDDTEAFF
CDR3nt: TGCGCCAGCACCCTCGGCCGTACAGGACAAACTGATGACACTGAAGCTTTCTTT

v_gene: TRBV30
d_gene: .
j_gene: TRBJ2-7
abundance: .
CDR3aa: CASGQNAYEQYF
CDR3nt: TGTGCCTCTGGACAGAACGCCTACGAGCAGTACTTC

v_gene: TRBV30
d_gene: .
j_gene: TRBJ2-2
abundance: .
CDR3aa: CAWTRQWNTGELFF
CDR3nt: TGTGCCTGGACCCGTCAGTGGAACACCGGGGAGCTGTTTTTT

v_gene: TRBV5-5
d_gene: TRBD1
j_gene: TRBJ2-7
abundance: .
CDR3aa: CASSASRDRFSSYEQYF
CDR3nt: TGTGCCAGCAGCGCGTCCCGGGACAGGTTCAGCTCCTACGAGCAGTACTTC

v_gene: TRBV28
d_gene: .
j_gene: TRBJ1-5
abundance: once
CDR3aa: CASSLRYRPIGNQPQHF
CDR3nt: TGTGCCAGCAGTTTAAGGTACAGGCCCATTGGCAATCAGCCCCAGCATTTT

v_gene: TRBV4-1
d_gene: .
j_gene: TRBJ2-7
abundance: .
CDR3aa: CASSRAGTHPYEQYF
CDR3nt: TGCGCCAGCAGCCGGGCCGGGACACACCCCTACGAGCAGTACTTC

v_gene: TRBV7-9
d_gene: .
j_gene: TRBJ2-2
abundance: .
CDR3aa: CASSSNTGELFF
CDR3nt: TGTGCCAGCAGCTCAAACACCGGGGAGCTGTTTTTT

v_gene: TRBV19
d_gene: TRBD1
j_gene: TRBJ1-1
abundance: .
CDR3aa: CASSILTGAKNTEAFF
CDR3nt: TGTGCCAGTAGTATACTTACAGGGGCGAAGAACACTGAAGCTTTCTTT

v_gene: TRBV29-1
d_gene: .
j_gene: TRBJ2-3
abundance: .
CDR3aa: CSVIQHSTDTQYF
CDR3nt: TGCAGCGTCATCCAACATAGCACAGATACGCAGTATTTT

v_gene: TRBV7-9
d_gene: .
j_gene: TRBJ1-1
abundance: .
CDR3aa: CASSLHPGLNTEAFF
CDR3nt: TGTGCCAGCAGCTTACATCCGGGATTGAACACTGAAGCTTTCTTT

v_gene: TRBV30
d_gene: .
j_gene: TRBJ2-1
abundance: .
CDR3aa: CAWSEVNPRGEQFF
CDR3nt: TGTGCCTGGAGTGAGGTTAATCCTCGGGGTGAGCAGTTCTTC

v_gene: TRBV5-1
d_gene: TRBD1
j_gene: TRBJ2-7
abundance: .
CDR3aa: CASSPGQAYYEQYF
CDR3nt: TGCGCCAGCAGCCCGGGACAGGCCTACTACGAGCAGTACTTC

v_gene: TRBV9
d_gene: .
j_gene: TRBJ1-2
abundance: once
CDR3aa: CASSVSLPGYGYTF
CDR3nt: TGTGCCAGCAGCGTATCCCTACCGGGCTATGGCTACACCTTC

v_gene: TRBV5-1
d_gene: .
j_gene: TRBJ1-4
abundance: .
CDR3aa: CASSFRLAEKLFF
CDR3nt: TGCGCCAGCAGCTTTCGGTTAGCTGAAAAACTGTTTTTT

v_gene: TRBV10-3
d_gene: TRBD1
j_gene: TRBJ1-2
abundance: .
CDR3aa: CAILRTGMDGYTF
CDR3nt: TGTGCCATTCTTCGGACAGGGATGGATGGCTACACCTTC

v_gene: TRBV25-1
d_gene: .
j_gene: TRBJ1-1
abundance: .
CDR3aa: CASSEFGGTGGWTEAFF
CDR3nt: TGTGCCAGCAGTGAATTTGGGGGAACAGGAGGGTGGACTGAAGCTTTCTTT

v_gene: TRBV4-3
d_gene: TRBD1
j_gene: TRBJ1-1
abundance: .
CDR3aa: CASSRKDRGITEAFF
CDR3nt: TGCGCCAGCAGCCGGAAAGACAGGGGTATCACTGAAGCTTTCTTT

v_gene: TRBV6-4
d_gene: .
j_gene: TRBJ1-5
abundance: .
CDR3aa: CASWRIPGVSNQPQHF
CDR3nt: TGTGCCAGTTGGCGTATCCCGGGAGTTAGCAATCAGCCCCAGCATTTT